What follows are 15 T cell receptor beta chains derived from one specimen sequenced in a study of tissue T cells after allogeneic stem cell transplantation. Profiled with immunoSEQ multiplex PCR; TCRdb holds only in-frame clones, not every one. The sample includes approximately 17,000 clones, under 80% of them seen just once. The sequenced material came from spleen. The receptors here all came from a female BALB/c mouse in good health. For this strain, the MHC haplotype corresponds to H2-d.

A remark on this clone: Gene names are mouse gene names. The read stops 1 residue short of the end of the CDR3; the missing end is completed from the germline J gene. J is TRBJ2-3 and V is TRBV29; possibly TRBD1 for D (5 bases). Trimming shortened V by 5 bases and J by 0 bases, and 9 bases separated the two germline ends. The CDR3 spans 14 residues. CDR1 and CDR2 from the germline V gene are MSHET and SYDVDS. The CDR3: CASSPTDSAETLYF. Partial CDR3 DNA: TGTGCTAGCAGTCCGACAGATAGTGCAGAAACGCTGTAT.

On this clone: Gene names refer to mouse genes. Read data end 1 residue before the CDR3 end; the end is taken from the germline J gene. The genes are TRBV29 and TRBJ1-6; D uncertain. TRBJ1-6 belongs to the ORF category, with a function that is uncertain. The CDR3 has 13 residues. Trimming left V 4 bases short and J 5 bases short, with 6 bases between. The germline V gene encodes CDR1 MSHET and CDR2 SYDVDS. CDR3 DNA (partial): TGTGCTAGCAGTTCCCGAAATAATTCGCCCCTCTAC. Its protein product is CASSSRNNSPLY. The full-length CDR3 reads as CASSSRNNSPLYF.

Points on this clone: The listed genes are named as in mouse. The read ends 1 residue early relative to the CDR3; the germline J gene fills the gap. The chain couples TRBV13-2 to TRBJ1-1, with D possibly matching TRBD1 (5 bases). Trimming took 2 bases from V and 3 from J, leaving 11 bases between them. The CDR3 covers 14 residues. CDR1 and CDR2 from the germline V gene are NNHNN and SYGAGS (reference sequence). The CDR3 protein is CASGEAVGDTEVFF. Partial CDR3 DNA: TGTGCCAGCGGTGAGGCAGTGGGGGACACAGAAGTCTTC.

Worth noting for this clone: Gene names follow the mouse nomenclature. Read coverage stops 1 residue before the CDR3 terminus; the germline J gene supplies the remainder. V gene TRBV4 combines with J gene TRBJ2-4; TRBD1 matches at 7 bases. Trimming took 5 bases from V and 0 from J; bases not matched to a gene: 8. The CDR3 contains 16 residues. The germline V gene encodes CDR1 LGHDT and CDR2 YNNKQL (reference sequence). CDR3 bases read: TGTGCCAGCAGCCCCAGGGGGTCTACTAGTCAAAACACCTTGTAC. Amino acids: CASSPRGSTSQNTLY. The whole CDR3 sequence reads CASSPRGSTSQNTLYF.

Worth noting for this clone: The gene symbols are mouse symbols. The sequenced part of the CDR3 DNA is TGTGCCAGCAGCCCCCAGGGGACTAGTGCAGAAACGCTGTAT. Translating gives CASSPQGTSAETLY. The complete CDR3 reads CASSPQGTSAETLYF. The chain combines TRBV5 with TRBJ2-3; D possibly uses TRBD1 or TRBD2 (6 bases each). The DNA ends 1 residue before the CDR3 does, and the rest of the CDR3 is filled in from the germline J gene. V shed 4 bases and J shed 0 bases, with 11 bases lying between them. Germline assignment: CDR1 LGHNA and CDR2 YNLKQL (reference sequence). The CDR3 runs to 15 residues.

This clone was seen a single time. Genes and germline are mouse. With the read ending 1 residue before the CDR3 end, the germline J gene is used to fill in that end. V is TRBV2 and J is TRBJ2-4; TRBD2 agrees at 10 bases. V shed 1 base and J 5 bases; nucleotides not matched to a gene: 3. This CDR3 is 15 amino acids long. CDR1 is LGHNA and CDR2 is YSYQKL in the germline V gene. CDR3 sequence: CASSQAWGGANTLYF. The DNA read from the CDR3 is TGTGCCAGCAGCCAAGCCTGGGGGGGCGCAAACACCTTGTAC.

Remarks on this clone: Each gene name is a mouse one. The CDR3 goes on 1 residue after the read ends, and that part is filled in from the germline J gene. The V call is TRBV13-3, the J call TRBJ2-5, with D hard to call. Germline assignment: CDR1 NNHDY and CDR2 SYVADS. CDR3 length: 17 residues. Trimming cost V 0 bases and J 0 bases, with 14 bases left between them. CDR3 DNA, as far as it was read: TGTGCCAGCAGTGATGCAGGCAGGCCCTTTAACCAAGACACCCAGTAC. Protein sequence: CASSDAGRPFNQDTQY. The whole CDR3 reads CASSDAGRPFNQDTQYF.

Points on this clone: Gene names and germline match the mouse. The DNA ends 1 residue before the CDR3 does, and the rest of the CDR3 is filled in from the germline J gene. Other nucleotide sequences from this sample produce the same CDR3. The V gene is TRBV13-2, the J gene TRBJ1-1; D gene ambiguous. Deletions cut 0 bases from V and 0 bases from J, with 3 bases between. Germline V gene lookup returns CDR1 NNHNN and CDR2 SYGAGS (reference sequence). The CDR3 extends over 13 amino acids. The CDR3 spells CASGDATNTEVFF. CDR3 DNA, as far as it was read: TGTGCCAGCGGTGATGCGACAAACACAGAAGTCTTC.

As to this clone: Genes and germline are mouse. The read stops 1 residue short of the end of the CDR3; the missing end is completed from the germline J gene. The chain recombines TRBV26 with TRBJ2-5; TRBD1 aligns across 9 bases. Trimming removed 2 bases from V and 3 bases from J; junction bases left unmatched: 0. CDR3 length equals 14 residues. Germline CDR1 and CDR2: KGHPV and FQNQEV (reference sequence). The CDR3: CASSLDRGQDTQYF. The part of the CDR3 DNA that was read is TGTGCCAGCAGTCTGGACAGGGGGCAAGACACCCAGTAC.

Remarks on this clone: The gene names here belong to mouse. The read terminates 1 residue ahead of where the CDR3 ends, so the germline J gene completes it. This sequence joins TRBV17 and TRBJ1-1, with 12 bases matching TRBD1. Per germline, CDR1 MNHDT and CDR2 YYDKIL. The CDR3 runs to 15 residues. V was clipped by 5 bases and J by 3 bases; unmatched bases: 4. The part of the CDR3 DNA that was read is TGTGCTAGCAGTCCGGGACAGGGGGCACACACAGAAGTCTTC. Translating it yields CASSPGQGAHTEVF. The complete CDR3 reads CASSPGQGAHTEVFF.

In regard to this clone: Germline and genes: mouse. The read finishes 1 residue shy of the CDR3 end, and the germline J gene is used to complete it. This sequence joins TRBV1 and TRBJ1-1, with a tentative D call TRBD1 (6 bases). Trimming left V 0 bases short and J 0 bases short, with 14 bases between. This CDR3 region has 17 residues. Looked up from germline, CDR1 is NSQYPW and CDR2 is LRSPGD (reference sequence). Partial CDR3 DNA: TGCACCTGCAGTGCAGATCGAAGCAGGGGTGCAAACACAGAAGTCTTC. Protein product: CTCSADRSRGANTEVF. The whole CDR3 reads CTCSADRSRGANTEVFF.

As for this clone: Gene names denote mouse genes. The read comes to an end 1 residue before the CDR3 does, leaving the germline J gene to fill in the end. Distinct nucleotide sequences in the sample also encode this CDR3. J is TRBJ1-6 and V is TRBV13-2, with 8 bases identical to TRBD1. TRBJ1-6 is marked as an open reading frame, function uncertain. The CDR3 consists of 15 residues. V gave up 0 bases and J gave up 7 bases; unmatched junction bases: 3. The V gene's germline CDR1 is NNHNN and CDR2 SYGAGS (reference sequence). The part of the CDR3 DNA that was read is TGTGCCAGCGGTGATGCCAGGGGGCGGAATTCGCCCCTCTAC. It translates to CASGDARGRNSPLY. The full CDR3 reads CASGDARGRNSPLYF.

This clone was counted only a few times. Gene names refer to mouse genes. The missing CDR3 end, 1 residue past where the read stops, is filled in from the germline J gene. V usage is TRBV13-2 and J usage is TRBJ1-4; 8 bases are shared with TRBD1. The CDR3 runs to 13 residues. Germline V gene lookup returns CDR1 NNHNN and CDR2 SYGAGS (reference sequence). J was trimmed by 5 bases and V by 3 bases; bases with no gene match: 0. CDR3 DNA (partial): TGTGCCAGCGGTGGGACAGGGAACGAAAGATTATTT. It encodes CASGGTGNERLF. The full CDR3 reads CASGGTGNERLFF.

As concerns this clone: Gene names are mouse gene names. The CDR3 goes on 1 residue after the read ends, and that part is filled in from the germline J gene. J is TRBJ2-1 and V is TRBV5; TRBD1 matches at 9 bases. The V and J ends lost 3 bases and 3 bases, in that order; junction bases with no gene match: 3. Germline V CDR1 and CDR2: LGHNA, YNLKQL (reference sequence). The CDR3 has 15 residues. The sequenced part of the CDR3 DNA is TGTGCCAGCAGCCAGCGGGACAGGGTCTATGCTGAGCAGTTC. Amino acid sequence: CASSQRDRVYAEQF. The full CDR3 sequence reads CASSQRDRVYAEQFF.

In this sample, this clone turned up a few times. These gene names are mouse names. The read ends 1 residue before the CDR3 terminus; that terminus is restored from the germline J gene. The rearrangement uses TRBV1 and TRBJ2-7; possibly TRBD1 for D (5 bases). The germline V gene has CDR1 NSQYPW and CDR2 LRSPGD (reference sequence). This CDR3 region has 15 residues. The V end was cut by 0 bases, the J end by 0 bases, with 9 bases between. The CDR3 reads CTCSADLDNSYEQYF. Partial CDR3 DNA: TGCACCTGCAGTGCAGATCTGGACAACTCCTATGAACAGTAC.